Following are 9 T cell receptor beta chains from one sample sequenced in a study of blood T cell repertoires in COVID-19. This table comes from immunoSEQ multiplex PCR, and its TCRdb copy is limited to in-frame clones, with some not included. Seen here are about 42,000 clones, around 90% observed once, and the top ten hold about 0.36%. The sample consisted of peripheral blood. The receptors shown here come from a human donor in a cohort sampled during active COVID-19.

In this sample, this clone turned up once. The chain has TRBV12-3 or TRBV12-4 and TRBJ1-2; 8 bases map to TRBD1. There are 13 residues in the CDR3. The V segment lost 4 bases and the J segment 6 bases; nucleotides outside the gene matches: 4. The CDR3 loop reads CASSYGQGDGYTF. DNA of the CDR3: TGTGCCAGCAGTTACGGACAGGGAGATGGCTACACCTTC.

The chain joins TRBV19 to TRBJ2-7, with 7 bases aligning to TRBD1. CDR3 length: 13 residues. Germline assignment: CDR1 LNHDA and CDR2 SQIVND (reference sequence). After removal of 6 bases from V and 3 bases from J, the junction contained 5 bases not matched to a gene. For the CDR3, the DNA is TGTGCCAGTAGACGGACAGGACACTACGAGCAGTACTTC. The encoded protein is CASRRTGHYEQYF.

The chain employs TRBV3-1 (or the pseudogene TRBV3-2) and TRBJ1-1; D gene uncertain. Germline V CDR1 and CDR2: LGHDT, YNNKEL (reference sequence). The CDR3 covers 13 residues. Trimming cost V 4 bases and J 10 bases, with 16 bases left between them. The CDR3 spells CASSLSNLRGAFF. The DNA for the CDR3 is TGTGCCAGCAGCCTATCCAACCTACGGGGAGCTTTCTTT.

As for this clone: The germline gene is not matched at one end of the junction; a read error may be the cause. The chain uses TRBV2 and TRBJ1-3; tentative D call: TRBD1 (6 bases). In germline, CDR1 is SNHLY, CDR2 FYNNEI. CDR3 length: 15 amino acids. The CDR3 region is CASRDGGAAGNTIYF. The CDR3 DNA sequence: TGTGCCAGCCGTGACGGGGGGGCAGCTGGAAACACCATATATTTT.

This rearrangement joins TRBV5-1 to TRBJ1-1; a weak D match, TRBD1 (6 bases). CDR1 is SGHRS and CDR2 is YFSETQ in the germline V gene. The CDR3 sequence is 15 residues long. The ends were cut back, 3 bases at V and 3 bases at J, with 15 bases in the middle. The CDR3 loop reads CASSWGGLSDTEAFF. For the CDR3, the DNA is TGCGCCAGCAGCTGGGGGGGCCTTTCCGACACTGAAGCTTTCTTT.

V gene TRBV4-1 combines with J gene TRBJ1-2; TRBD1 matches at 10 bases. Germline-derived CDR1 and CDR2 are MGHRA and YSYEKL. With V trimmed by 1 base and J by 2 bases, 1 base remained unmatched. The CDR3 length is 15 residues. Here the CDR3 reads CASSQGQGANYGYTF. The CDR3, as DNA: TGCGCCAGCAGCCAAGGACAGGGGGCGAACTATGGCTACACCTTC.

The genes are TRBV12-3 or TRBV12-4 and TRBJ1-1, with D unclear. This CDR3 comprises 11 residues. V lost 4 bases to trimming and J lost 5 bases, with 5 bases between them. The CDR3 loop is CASSYSTEAFF. CDR3 bases: TGTGCCAGCAGTTATTCGACTGAAGCTTTCTTT.

DNA for the CDR3: TGTGCCAGCACGGGACTAGCGGGGGGGTACGGGTACGAGCAGTACTTC. It codes for CASTGLAGGYGYEQYF. The chain carries TRBV2 and TRBJ2-7; TRBD2 aligns across 16 bases. V was pared by 7 bases and J by 4 bases, with 7 bases of the junction left unmatched. Germline V gene data show CDR1 as SNHLY and CDR2 as FYNNEI. The CDR3 extends over 16 amino acids.

This clone was seen once. The chain is built from TRBV9 and TRBJ1-2, with D maybe TRBD1 (6 bases). Trimming cost V 3 bases and J 8 bases, with 8 bases left between them. Germline V gene data show CDR1 as SGDLS and CDR2 as YYNGEE. The CDR3 sequence is 11 residues long. The CDR3 loop reads CASSADRGYTF. The CDR3 bases are TGTGCCAGCAGCGCTGACAGGGGCTACACCTTC. The variable domain in full, completed from reference TRBV9 and TRBJ1-2, reads DSGVTQTPKHLITATGQRVTLRCSPRSGDLSVYWYQQSLDQGLQFLIQYYNGEERAKGNILERFSAQQFPDLHSELNLSSLELGDSALYFCASSADRGYTFGSGTRLTVV.